These T cell receptor beta chains were read from a single sample in a study of human T cells and chemical hapten exposure. MiXCR was run by TCRdb on the RACE reads, yielding one entry per CDR3 protein. The repertoire includes tens of thousands of distinct CDR3 sequences, 10% of them detected once, and approximately 7% sits in the top ten. The input for sequencing was whole blood, taken in connection with sensitization to the hapten diphenylcyclopropenone (DPC). The receptors stem from a woman aged 50 to 60 with alopecia areata. Some clones in this sample may be carry-over from other donors' samples. Both conserved end residues are part of each CDR3. Each record gives: D gene, clone size, V gene, J gene, CDR3 protein, CDR3 DNA. D genes are given only for firm matches. Where a row states a size, it is once, few, many or the class of an expanded clone; other rows omit it.

>NA|many|TRBV12-3/TRBV12-4|TRBJ2-4
CASSLSTEAKNIQYF
TGTGCCAGCAGTCTATCGACGGAAGCCAAAAACATTCAGTACTTC
>NA|many|TRBV21-1|TRBJ1-2
CASSKISGQEWDSNYGYTF
TGTGCCAGCAGCAAGATTTCCGGACAGGAGTGGGACTCTAACTATGGCTACACCTTC
>NA|many|TRBV19|TRBJ1-4
CASSIAAANEKLFF
TGTGCCAGTAGTATTGCCGCAGCTAATGAAAAACTGTTTTTT
>NA|many|TRBV29-1|TRBJ1-1
CSAGDTEAFF
TGCAGCGCTGGCGACACTGAAGCTTTCTTT
>NA|many|TRBV4-1|TRBJ1-1
CASSQQQGGNTEAFF
TGCGCCAGCAGCCAGCAACAGGGCGGAAACACTGAAGCTTTCTTT
>NA|many|TRBV27|TRBJ2-1
CASSLSLSYNEQFF
TGTGCCAGCAGTTTATCCCTCTCCTACAATGAGCAGTTCTTC
>NA|NA|TRBV29-1|TRBJ1-2
CSVGENNYGYTF
TGCAGCGTGGGAGAAAATAACTATGGCTACACCTTC
>NA|few|TRBV9|TRBJ1-1
CASSVPNTEAFF
TGTGCCAGCAGCGTCCCGAACACTGAAGCTTTCTTT
>NA|many|TRBV19|TRBJ2-3
CASSPPGRQRLGTDTQYF
TGTGCCAGTAGTCCACCGGGACGGCAACGTTTGGGCACAGATACGCAGTATTTT
>NA|few|TRBV5-6|TRBJ1-1
CASTPEGGMNTEAFF
TGTGCCAGCACCCCGGAGGGGGGTATGAACACTGAAGCTTTCTTT
>NA|many|TRBV20-1|TRBJ2-7
CSARDPTGDYEHEQYF
TGCAGTGCTAGAGACCCAACCGGCGACTACGAACACGAGCAGTACTTC
>NA|many|TRBV6-6|TRBJ2-3
CASSYFGGGTDTQYF
TGTGCCAGCAGTTACTTCGGGGGCGGCACAGATACGCAGTATTTT
>NA|few|TRBV5-1|TRBJ1-2
CASSFADSATNYGYTF
TGCGCCAGCAGCTTCGCGGACAGCGCAACTAACTATGGCTACACCTTC
>NA|NA|TRBV20-1|TRBJ1-5
CSASTSHYNSNQPQHF
TGCAGTGCTAGCACGAGCCATTACAATAGCAATCAGCCCCAGCATTTT
>NA|few|TRBV4-2|TRBJ2-2
CASSLKEGLAGELFF
TGTGCCAGCAGCCTCAAGGAAGGGCTCGCCGGGGAGCTGTTTTTT
>NA|NA|TRBV29-1|TRBJ2-2
CSVPRPTGELFF
TGCAGCGTTCCGCGACCGACCGGGGAGCTGTTTTTT
>TRBD2|NA|TRBV7-9|TRBJ2-7
CASSLELAGVYEQYF
TGTGCCAGCAGCCTCGAGTTAGCGGGAGTCTACGAGCAGTACTTC
>NA|NA|TRBV30|TRBJ2-7
CAWSVGYSYEQYF
TGTGCCTGGAGTGTAGGATACTCCTACGAGCAGTACTTC
>NA|many|TRBV20-1|TRBJ1-2
CSARDIRQGYTF
TGCAGTGCTAGGGACATACGGCAGGGCTACACCTTC
>TRBD2|few|TRBV7-9|TRBJ2-7
CASSQSGGPYEQYF
TGTGCCAGCAGTCAATCGGGAGGGCCATACGAGCAGTACTTC
>TRBD1|many|TRBV27|TRBJ1-1
CASSFQGAWNTEAFF
TGTGCCAGCAGTTTTCAGGGGGCGTGGAACACTGAAGCTTTCTTT
>TRBD2|many|TRBV13|TRBJ2-1
CASSLVSGTLRSYNEQFF
TGTGCCAGCAGCTTAGTCAGCGGGACCCTTCGCTCCTACAATGAGCAGTTCTTC
>TRBD2|many|TRBV30|TRBJ2-3
CAGSGRAGDTQYF
TGTGCCGGAAGCGGGAGGGCCGGAGATACGCAGTATTTT
>NA|many|TRBV20-1|TRBJ2-3
CSARRRRTDTQYF
TGCAGTGCTCGGCGGAGACGCACAGATACGCAGTATTTT
>NA|NA|TRBV6-1|TRBJ1-1
CASSEGWGELMNTEAFF
TGTGCCAGCAGTGAAGGGTGGGGCGAGTTAATGAACACTGAAGCTTTCTTT
>TRBD1|many|TRBV6-5|TRBJ1-1
CASTRVQGVGAEAFF
TGTGCCAGCACTAGGGTGCAGGGGGTGGGTGCTGAAGCTTTCTTT
>NA|NA|TRBV27|TRBJ1-1
CASRERPRSEAFF
TGTGCCAGCAGAGAGCGCCCCAGGTCTGAAGCTTTCTTT
>NA|many|TRBV29-1|TRBJ1-2
CSVDTGYTF
TGCAGCGTTGACACTGGCTACACCTTC
>NA|NA|TRBV2|TRBJ2-3
CASGELSDTQYF
TGTGCCAGCGGGGAGCTGTCAGATACGCAGTATTTT
>NA|many|TRBV14|TRBJ2-6
CASSQGGWVYANVLTF
TGTGCCAGCAGCCAAGGAGGTTGGGTTTATGCAAACGTCCTGACTTTC
>TRBD1|many|TRBV7-6|TRBJ2-1
CASSSTPMTGVSYNEQFF
TGTGCCAGCAGCTCCACACCTATGACAGGGGTTAGCTACAATGAGCAGTTCTTC
>NA|NA|TRBV10-3|TRBJ2-1
CAISDGQTYNEQFF
TGTGCCATCAGTGATGGGCAGACCTACAATGAGCAGTTCTTC
>NA|many|TRBV20-1|TRBJ1-1
CSASWGRVNTEAFF
TGCAGTGCTAGCTGGGGCAGGGTGAACACTGAAGCTTTCTTT
>TRBD2|many|TRBV5-1|TRBJ2-3
CASSLEASGTTDTQYF
TGCGCCAGCAGCTTGGAAGCGAGCGGGACGACAGATACGCAGTATTTT
>NA|NA|TRBV2|TRBJ1-2
CASSASTVIYGYTF
TGTGCCAGCAGCGCTTCTACAGTTATCTATGGCTACACCTTC
>TRBD2|few|TRBV11-3|TRBJ2-1
CASSLWSGRASEQFF
TGTGCCAGCAGCTTATGGAGCGGGAGGGCCAGTGAGCAGTTCTTC
>NA|few|TRBV29-1|TRBJ1-2
CSVVGNLYGYTF
TGCAGCGTTGTCGGCAACCTCTATGGCTACACCTTC
>NA|many|TRBV12-3/TRBV12-4|TRBJ1-1
CASSLKGGGGTEAFF
TGTGCCAGCAGTTTAAAGGGAGGGGGAGGAACTGAAGCTTTCTTT
>NA|few|TRBV2|TRBJ2-5
CASSETQTQYF
TGTGCCAGCAGTGAGACCCAGACCCAGTACTTC
>NA|many|TRBV6-2/TRBV6-3|TRBJ1-2
CASSSTTYGYTF
TGTGCCAGCAGTTCCACCACCTATGGCTACACCTTC
>NA|NA|TRBV5-1|TRBJ2-7
CASSFSQGGIGEQYF
TGCGCCAGCAGCTTTTCACAGGGTGGAATTGGGGAGCAGTACTTC
>NA|NA|TRBV7-9|TRBJ2-3
CASTGKAGRDTQYF
TGTGCCAGCACCGGGAAAGCAGGGCGAGATACGCAGTATTTT
>TRBD1|many|TRBV11-2|TRBJ2-5
CASSLTTGGETQYF
TGTGCCAGCAGCCTCACTACAGGGGGAGAGACCCAGTACTTC
>TRBD2|NA|TRBV11-2|TRBJ2-5
CASSPGAREAQETQYF
TGTGCCAGCAGCCCCGGGGCGCGGGAGGCTCAAGAGACCCAGTACTTC
>NA|NA|TRBV5-1|TRBJ2-3
CASKGGTSDTQYF
TGCGCCAGCAAGGGGGGGACGTCAGATACGCAGTATTTT
>NA|many|TRBV3-1|TRBJ2-2
CASSQRSVAGELFF
TGTGCCAGCAGTCAAAGGTCGGTCGCCGGGGAGCTGTTTTTT
>TRBD1|many|TRBV28|TRBJ2-5
CASSSGGQGKETQYF
TGTGCCAGCAGTTCAGGCGGACAGGGGAAAGAGACCCAGTACTTC
>NA|few|TRBV5-1|TRBJ1-4
CASSLETASNEKLFF
TGCGCCAGCAGCTTGGAGACAGCCTCTAATGAAAAACTGTTTTTT
>NA|few|TRBV29-1|TRBJ1-2
CSSDYGYTF
TGCAGCAGTGACTATGGCTACACCTTC
>NA|NA|TRBV20-1|TRBJ1-1
CSVPGFPIMNTEAFF
TGCAGTGTGCCGGGGTTTCCCATTATGAACACTGAAGCTTTCTTT
>NA|few|TRBV2|TRBJ2-5
CASRQEWDLQETQYF
TGTGCCAGCAGACAAGAATGGGACCTCCAAGAGACCCAGTACTTC
>NA|few|TRBV11-2|TRBJ2-1
CASSLTSEQFF
TGTGCCAGCAGCCTGACTTCTGAGCAGTTCTTC
>NA|few|TRBV21-1|TRBJ1-1
CASSTPGNTEAFF
TGTGCCAGCAGCACGCCAGGGAATACTGAAGCTTTCTTT
>NA|few|TRBV29-1|TRBJ1-4
CSVARGPTNEKLFF
TGCAGCGTTGCCAGGGGACCAACTAATGAAAAACTGTTTTTT
>TRBD2|few|TRBV29-1|TRBJ2-1
CSVAGTSGKSSYNEQFF
TGCAGCGTAGCCGGGACTAGCGGGAAAAGTTCCTACAATGAGCAGTTCTTC